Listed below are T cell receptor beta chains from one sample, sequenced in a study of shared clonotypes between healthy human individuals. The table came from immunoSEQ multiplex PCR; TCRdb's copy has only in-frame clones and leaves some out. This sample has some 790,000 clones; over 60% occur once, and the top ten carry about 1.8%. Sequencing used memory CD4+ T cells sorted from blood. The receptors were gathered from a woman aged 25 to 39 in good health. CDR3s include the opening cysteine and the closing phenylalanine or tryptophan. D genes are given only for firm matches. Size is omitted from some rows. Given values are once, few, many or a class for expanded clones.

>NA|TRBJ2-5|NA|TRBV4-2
CASSSGQAGETQYF
TGTGCCAGCAGCTCGGGTCAGGCTGGGGAGACCCAGTACTTC
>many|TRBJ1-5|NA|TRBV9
CASSISDNQPQHF
TGTGCCAGCAGCATAAGTGACAATCAGCCCCAGCATTTT
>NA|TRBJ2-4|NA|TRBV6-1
CASVTGTTKNIQYF
TGTGCCAGTGTGACCGGGACCACCAAAAACATTCAGTACTTC
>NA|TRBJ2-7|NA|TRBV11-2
CASSWSSDITYEQYF
TGTGCCAGCAGCTGGTCAAGCGACATAACCTACGAGCAGTACTTC
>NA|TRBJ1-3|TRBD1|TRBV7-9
CASSSPLDRALAGNTIYF
TGTGCCAGCAGCTCCCCCCTCGACAGGGCCCTGGCTGGAAACACCATATATTTT
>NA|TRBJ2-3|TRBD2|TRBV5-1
CASSRSTSVFTSTDTQYF
TGCGCCAGCAGCAGATCGACTAGCGTTTTCACTAGCACAGATACGCAGTATTTT
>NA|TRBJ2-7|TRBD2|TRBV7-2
CASSFFSGSYEQYF
TGTGCCAGCAGCTTTTTTAGCGGGAGCTACGAGCAGTACTTC
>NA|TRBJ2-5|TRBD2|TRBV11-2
CASSSVLLAGKETQYF
TGTGCCAGCAGCTCCGTTTTACTAGCGGGCAAAGAGACCCAGTACTTC
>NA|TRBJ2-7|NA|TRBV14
CASSYGSPRTYEQYF
TGTGCCAGCAGCTACGGGTCTCCCCGCACCTACGAGCAGTACTTC
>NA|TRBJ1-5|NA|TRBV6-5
CASSRKGGANQPQHF
TGTGCCAGCAGTCGAAAAGGGGGGGCGAATCAGCCCCAGCATTTT